This T cell receptor (beta chain) was identified in a study of cytomegalovirus exposure and HLA in healthy donors. About the study: In terms of ancestry, the Caucasian-associated cluster contained roughly 80% of the roughly 360 genotyped donors.

Points on this clone: Its antigen is not identified.

The PCR contained 60 Vbeta and 13 Jbeta primers. Sequencing used immunoSEQ multiplex PCR; TCRdb keeps in-frame clones, though not all of them. Seen here are 100,000 or so clones, roughly 15% observed once, and the top ten hold roughly 0.8%. Germline V CDR1 and CDR2: LGHNA, YSLEER. This CDR3 spans 15 amino acids. Losses at the gene ends were 4 bases for V and 4 bases for J; bases not matched to a gene: 10. While unrecorded immune exposures were likely, the donors were nominally healthy when sampled. Broader study findings: Rare sequences made up most TCRs, while some public TCRs were found in many donors.

The source material was PBMCs. V gene TRBV4-3 combines with J gene TRBJ2-7, with 7 bases lining up with TRBD2. This sequence originates from a female donor in good health and CMV-seronegative. CDR3 coding DNA: TGCGCCAGCAGCCCCTCAGCGGGGAAACCTTACGAGCAGTACTTC. Translating it yields CASSPSAGKPYEQYF.